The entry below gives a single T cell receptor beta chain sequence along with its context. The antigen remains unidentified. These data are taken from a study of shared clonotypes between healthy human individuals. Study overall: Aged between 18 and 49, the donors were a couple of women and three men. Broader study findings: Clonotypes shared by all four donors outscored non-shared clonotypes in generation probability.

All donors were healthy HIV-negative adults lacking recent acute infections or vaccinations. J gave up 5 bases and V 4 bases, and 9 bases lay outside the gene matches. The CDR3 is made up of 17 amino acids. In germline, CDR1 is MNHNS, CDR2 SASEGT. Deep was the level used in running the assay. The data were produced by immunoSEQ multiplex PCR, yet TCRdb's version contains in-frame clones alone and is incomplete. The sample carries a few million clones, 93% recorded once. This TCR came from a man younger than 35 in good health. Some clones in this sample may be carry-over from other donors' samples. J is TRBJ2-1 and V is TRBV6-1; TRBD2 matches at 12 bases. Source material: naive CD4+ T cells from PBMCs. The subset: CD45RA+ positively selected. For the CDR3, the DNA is TGTGCCAGCAGTGGGCTACCGGGACTAGCGGGCAACAATGAGCAGTTCTTC. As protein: CASSGLPGLAGNNEQFF.